The clone carrying this TCR beta chain was counted ten times or more. Germline-derived CDR1 and CDR2 are SGHTA and FQGNSA. Between the trimmed V and J ends, which lost 5 bases and 9 bases, there was a span of 17 bases. CDR3 length: 15 residues. RNA transcripts were the template for amplifying TCR beta CDR3 regions. Primed by the HTBI set, a first-round RT-PCR was run on the TCR CDR3. A single record per CDR3 protein comes from TCRdb applying MiXCR to the multiplex PCR reads. This sample has around 200,000 distinct CDR3 sequences, with 17% found just once. This sample was taken from a study of T cells in Graves' hyperthyroidism and ophthalmopathy. Overall study: Peripheral blood was acquired at first diagnosis, ahead of any therapy whatsoever.

V is TRBV7-2 and J is TRBJ1-6; D is possibly TRBD1 (5 bases). Sequencing was performed on blood. The receptor was derived from a woman aged 50 to 60 with Graves' hyperthyroidism. CDR3 residues: CASSLDSSKVSPLHF. CDR3 in DNA: TGTGCCAGCAGCCTCGACAGCTCTAAGGTTTCACCCCTCCACTTT.